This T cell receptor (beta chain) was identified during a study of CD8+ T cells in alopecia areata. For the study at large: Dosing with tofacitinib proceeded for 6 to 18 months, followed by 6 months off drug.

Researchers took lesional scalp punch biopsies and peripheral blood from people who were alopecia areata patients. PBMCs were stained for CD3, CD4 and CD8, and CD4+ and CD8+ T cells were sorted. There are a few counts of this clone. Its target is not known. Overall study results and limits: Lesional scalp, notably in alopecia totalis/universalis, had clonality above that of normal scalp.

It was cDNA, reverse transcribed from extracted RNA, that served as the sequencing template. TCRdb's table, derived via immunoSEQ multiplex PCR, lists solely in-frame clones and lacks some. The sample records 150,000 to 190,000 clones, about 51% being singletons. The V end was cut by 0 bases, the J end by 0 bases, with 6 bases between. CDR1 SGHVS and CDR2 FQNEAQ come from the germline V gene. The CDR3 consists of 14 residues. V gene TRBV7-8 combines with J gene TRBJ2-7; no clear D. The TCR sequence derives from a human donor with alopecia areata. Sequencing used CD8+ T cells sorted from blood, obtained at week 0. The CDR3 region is CASSLAGPSYEQYF. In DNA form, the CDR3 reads TGTGCCAGCAGCTTAGCCGGTCCCTCCTACGAGCAGTACTTC.